The sequence of this TCR beta chain was determined in a study of Ad26.COV2.S vaccination and SARS-CoV-2 variants. As for the study in general: Donor participated within the Ad26.COV2.S arm of the COV1001 trial.

For this clone: As yet, its antigen is unknown.

Findings of the study overall: Analyses that measured TCR breadth and depth may have underestimated total T cell responses. Vaccine and placebo recipients had comparable breadth of non-spike TCRs.

The treatment was: around 19 received Ad26.COV2.S at low or high dose, single or two shots; about 5 received placebo; per-sample allocation not given. Sampling happened 63 days after the first vaccine or placebo injection. Cohort 1b enrolled adults aged 18-55 years in Boston. TCRdb keeps only in-frame clones here, not all; method: immunoSEQ multiplex PCR. The repertoire includes roughly 450,000 clones, roughly 90% of them detected once, and 12% sits in the top ten. This clonotype was sampled from a person aged 18-65 years who received the Ad26.COV2.S COVID-19 vaccine or a placebo. The sample was peripheral blood, taken in a trial of Ad26.COV2.S vaccine versus placebo.

The CDR3 loop is CASSPGVAGGEYEQYF. The CDR3 bases are TGTGCCAGCAGTCCAGGGGTAGCGGGAGGAGAATACGAGCAGTACTTC. The J gene is TRBJ2-7, the V gene TRBV7-2, with 10 bases identical to TRBD2. Germline CDR1 SGHTA, CDR2 FQGNSA. V was clipped by 6 bases and J by 4 bases; unmatched bases: 12. This CDR3 comprises 16 residues.